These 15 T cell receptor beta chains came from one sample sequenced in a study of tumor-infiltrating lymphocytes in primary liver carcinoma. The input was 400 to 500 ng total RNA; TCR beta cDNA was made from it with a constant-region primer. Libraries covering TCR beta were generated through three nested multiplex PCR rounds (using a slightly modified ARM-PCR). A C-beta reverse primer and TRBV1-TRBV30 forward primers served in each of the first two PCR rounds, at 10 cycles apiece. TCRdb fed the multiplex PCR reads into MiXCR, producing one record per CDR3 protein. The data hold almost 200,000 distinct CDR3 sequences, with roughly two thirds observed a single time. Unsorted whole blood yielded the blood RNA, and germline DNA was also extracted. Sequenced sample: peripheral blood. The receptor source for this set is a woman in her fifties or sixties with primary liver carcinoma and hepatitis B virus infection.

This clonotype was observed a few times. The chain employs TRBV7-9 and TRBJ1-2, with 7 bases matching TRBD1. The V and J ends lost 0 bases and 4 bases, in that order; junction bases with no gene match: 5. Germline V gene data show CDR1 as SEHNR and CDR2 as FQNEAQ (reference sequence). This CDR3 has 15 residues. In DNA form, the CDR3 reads TGTGCCAGCAGCTTAGCCGCAGGGGGAGGCTATGGCTACACCTTC. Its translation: CASSLAAGGGYGYTF. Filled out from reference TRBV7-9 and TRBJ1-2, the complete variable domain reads DTGVSQNPRHKITKRGQNVTFRCDPISEHNRLYWYRQTLGQGPEFLTYFQNEAQLEKSRLLSDRFSAERPKGSFSTLEIQRTEQGDSAMYLCASSLAAGGGYGYTFGSGTRLTVV.

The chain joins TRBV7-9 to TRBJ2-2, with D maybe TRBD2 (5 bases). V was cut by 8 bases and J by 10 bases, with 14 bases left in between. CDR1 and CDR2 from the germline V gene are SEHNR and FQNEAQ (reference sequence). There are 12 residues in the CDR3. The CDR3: CASDPGKEELFF. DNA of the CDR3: TGTGCCAGCGACCCCGGGAAAGAGGAGCTGTTTTTT.

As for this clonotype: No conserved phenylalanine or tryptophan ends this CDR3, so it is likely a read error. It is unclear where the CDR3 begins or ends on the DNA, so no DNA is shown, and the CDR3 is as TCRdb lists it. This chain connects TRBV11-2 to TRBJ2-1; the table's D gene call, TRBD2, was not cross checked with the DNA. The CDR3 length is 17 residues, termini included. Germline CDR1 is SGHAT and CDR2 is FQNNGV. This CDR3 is CASSGWTSASSYNERFY.

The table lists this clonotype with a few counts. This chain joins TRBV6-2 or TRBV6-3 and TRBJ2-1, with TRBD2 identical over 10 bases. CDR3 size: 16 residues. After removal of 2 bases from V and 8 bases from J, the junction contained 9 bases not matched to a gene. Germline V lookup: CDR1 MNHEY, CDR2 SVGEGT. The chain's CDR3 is CASSYRGLARGHEQFF. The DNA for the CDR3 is TGTGCCAGCAGTTACAGGGGACTAGCGAGAGGCCATGAGCAGTTCTTC.

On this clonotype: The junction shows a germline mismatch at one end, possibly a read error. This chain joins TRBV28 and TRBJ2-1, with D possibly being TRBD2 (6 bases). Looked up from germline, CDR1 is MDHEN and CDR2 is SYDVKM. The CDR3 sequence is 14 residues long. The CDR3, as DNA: TGTGCCAGCAGAAGGACTAACTCCTACTATGAGCAGTTCTTC. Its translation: CASRRTNSYYEQFF.

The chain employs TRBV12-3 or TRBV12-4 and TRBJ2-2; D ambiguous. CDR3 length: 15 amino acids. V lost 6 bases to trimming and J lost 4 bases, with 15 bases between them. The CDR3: CASRYTTKVTGELFF. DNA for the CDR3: TGTGCCAGCAGATACACTACGAAGGTCACCGGGGAGCTGTTTTTT.

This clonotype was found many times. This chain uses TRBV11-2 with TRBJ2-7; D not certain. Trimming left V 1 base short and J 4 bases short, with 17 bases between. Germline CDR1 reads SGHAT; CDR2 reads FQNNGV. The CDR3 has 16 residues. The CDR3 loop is CASSLAEDATFYEQYF. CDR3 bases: TGTGCCAGCAGCTTAGCCGAAGACGCCACTTTTTACGAGCAGTACTTC.

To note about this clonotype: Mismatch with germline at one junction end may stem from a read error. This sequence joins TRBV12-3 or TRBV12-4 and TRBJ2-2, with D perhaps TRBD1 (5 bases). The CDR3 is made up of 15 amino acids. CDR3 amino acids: CANSFWGGNTGELFF. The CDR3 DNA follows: TGTGCCAACAGTTTCTGGGGCGGTAACACAGGGGAGCTGTTTTTT.

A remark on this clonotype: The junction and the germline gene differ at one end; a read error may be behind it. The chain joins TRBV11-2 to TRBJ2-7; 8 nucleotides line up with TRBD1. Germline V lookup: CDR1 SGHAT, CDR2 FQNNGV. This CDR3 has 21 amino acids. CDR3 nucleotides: TGTGCCAGCGGCTTAGATAGCTTCACCGGCGGGGACAGGTTGAGCTCCTTCGAGCAGTACTTC. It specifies CASGLDSFTGGDRLSSFEQYF.

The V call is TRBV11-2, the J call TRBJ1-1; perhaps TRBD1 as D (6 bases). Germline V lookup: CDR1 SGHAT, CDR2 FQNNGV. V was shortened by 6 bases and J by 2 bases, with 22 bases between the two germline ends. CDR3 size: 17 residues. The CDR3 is CASRPLNRALGNTEAFF. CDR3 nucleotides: TGTGCCAGCAGACCCCTGAACAGGGCTTTGGGAAACACTGAAGCTTTCTTT. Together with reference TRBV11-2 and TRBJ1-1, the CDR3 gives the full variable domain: EAGVAQSPRYKIIEKRQSVAFWCNPISGHATLYWYQQILGQGPKLLIQFQNNGVVDDSQLPKDRFSAERLKGVDSTLKIQPAKLEDSAVYLCASRPLNRALGNTEAFFGQGTRLTVV.

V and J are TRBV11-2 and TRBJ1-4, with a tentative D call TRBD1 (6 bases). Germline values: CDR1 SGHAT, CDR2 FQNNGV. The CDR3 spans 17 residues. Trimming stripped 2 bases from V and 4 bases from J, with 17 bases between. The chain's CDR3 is CASSLNHLGTINEKLFF. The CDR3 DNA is TGTGCCAGCAGCTTAAATCACCTGGGGACAATTAATGAAAAACTGTTTTTT.

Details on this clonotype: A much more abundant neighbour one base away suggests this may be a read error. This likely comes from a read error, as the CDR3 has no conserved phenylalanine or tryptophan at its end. The CDR3 here is CASRNTGGAPGELFS. The DNA of the CDR3 is TGTGCCAGCAGGAATACAGGGGGCGCACCCGGGGAGCTGTTTTCT. The chain recombines TRBV7-9 with TRBJ2-2, with TRBD1 identical over 9 bases. Germline CDR1 reads SEHNR; CDR2 reads FQNEAQ (reference sequence). J gave up 6 bases and V 6 bases, and 8 bases lay outside the gene matches. The CDR3 is made up of 15 amino acids.

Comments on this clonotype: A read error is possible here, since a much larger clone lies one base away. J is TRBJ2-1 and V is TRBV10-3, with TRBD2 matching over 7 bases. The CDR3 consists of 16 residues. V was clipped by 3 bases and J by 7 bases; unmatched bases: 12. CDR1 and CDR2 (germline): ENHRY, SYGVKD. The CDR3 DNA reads TGTGCCATCAGTGATATGACTAGCAGGAGGAGTAATGAGCAGTTCTTC. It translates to CAISDMTSRRSNEQFF.

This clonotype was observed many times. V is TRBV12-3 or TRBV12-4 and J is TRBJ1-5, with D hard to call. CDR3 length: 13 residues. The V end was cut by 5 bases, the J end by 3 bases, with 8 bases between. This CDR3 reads CASSLHDNQPQHF. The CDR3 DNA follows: TGTGCCAGCAGTCTACATGACAATCAGCCCCAGCATTTT.

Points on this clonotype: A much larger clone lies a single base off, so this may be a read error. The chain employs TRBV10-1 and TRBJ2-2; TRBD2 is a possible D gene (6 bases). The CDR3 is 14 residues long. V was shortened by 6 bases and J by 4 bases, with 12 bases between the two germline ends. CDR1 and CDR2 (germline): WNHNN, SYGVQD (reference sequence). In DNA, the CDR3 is TGCGCCAGCAGGGAGGGGCCGGGCACCGGGGAGCTGTTTTTT. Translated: CASREGPGTGELFF.